This record concerns one TCR beta chain sequence. From germline, CDR1 is SGHVS and CDR2 FQNEAQ. This CDR3 spans 17 amino acids. After removal of 0 bases from V and 4 bases from J, the junction contained 7 bases not matched to a gene. These data belong to a study of blood T cell repertoires in COVID-19. About the research overall: Researchers got acute and convalescent COVID-19 samples from the United States, Italy and Spain. From T cells, B-cell-depleted T cells, or PBMCs came the material, which was cDNA or gDNA.

As originally analysed: The authors estimated nucleated cell counts from reference gene primer amplification. Method: immunoSEQ multiplex PCR; TCRdb's copy keeps in-frame clones and lacks some. Clone size and V and J calls were adopted from that table, with D and trimming inferred from the DNA. The sample has approximately 28,000 clones; 85% to 95% are singletons. The sequencing sample was made of peripheral blood. The source of this sequence is a woman aged 70-85 years with COVID-19, enrolled during active disease. The chain has TRBV7-8 and TRBJ1-4; TRBD1 agrees at 8 bases. As DNA, the CDR3 is TGTGCCAGCAGCTTAGCCGACGGACAGGGCGTTAATGAAAAACTGTTTTTT. Amino acids: CASSLADGQGVNEKLFF.